This T cell receptor (beta chain) came from a study of blood T cell repertoires in COVID-19 (dated by TCRdb to 2018 to 2020). Some background on the complete study: Collaborator samples came from the United States, Italy and Spain and covered acute and convalescent phases of COVID-19. The material from the prospective study consisted of cDNA or gDNA derived from T cells, B-cell-depleted T cells, or PBMCs. Subjects who had been exposed to COVID-19, were actively infected with it, or had recovered from it provided the deeply sampled blood TCRbeta repertoires that made up the dataset. The repertoires were released in a freely available public database meant as a resource for research on the immune response to SARS-CoV-2. Samples came from the ongoing ImmuneRACE study (first 160 participants) plus 1,254 subjects from 6 global collaborators. A de-identified subject ID, COVID-19 status, age in years and sex were almost always included in the sample metadata. Where available, HLA class I and class II types were obtained from metadata supplied by the sample provider rather than from assay-based typing. General conclusions and limits of the study: The quantity of clinical and demographic metadata differed by source and by participant and was supplied without curation.

One collaborating source in Seattle enrolled patients during active infection and followed them longitudinally through the course of disease. The collaborating institutions used their own protocols to collect whole blood in K2EDTA tubes. Collaborator samples were shipped for TCRbeta analysis as frozen whole blood, isolated PBMCs, or DNA extracted from either sample type. To note about this clone: There is no known antigen for this receptor. The record has no base qualities; no much larger clone is one base away.

The immunoSEQ Assay, a bias-controlled multiplex PCR, was used to amplify TCRbeta CDR3 regions from genomic DNA. The authors processed their data as follows. The number of nucleated cells in each sample was estimated from the amplification of reference gene primers within the assay. To quantify the absolute abundance of each unique TCRbeta CDR3 rearrangement, sequence reads were collapsed and filtered. Productive Simpson clonality was computed per sample as the square root of Simpson's diversity index over productive rearrangements. Entries here come from immuneACCESS through TCRdb and include only in-frame sequences with V and J called. Some clones fail to appear in such tables; in the studies checked, an unresolved V gene covers under half of the shortfall, and the cause of the remainder is unknown. The DNA gave D and trimming, while V, J and clone size come from that table. The sample includes about 120,000 clones, with more than 75% observed a single time. About 4.5% of the sample belongs to the ten largest clones.

V lost 4 bases and J lost 10 bases, and the count of bases not matched to a germline gene is 27. CDR1 and CDR2 were assigned from the germline V gene as SGHVS and FNYEAQ. The CDR3 runs 20 amino acids, cysteine and phenylalanine included. Left in the record is the CDR3 DNA by itself, 60 bases read in frame from the first base. This TCR came from a man aged 60 to 69 with COVID-19, enrolled during active disease. Sample: peripheral blood. Recombination joined TRBV7-6 with TRBJ2-1, and TRBD2 aligns with 8 junction nucleotides. The CDR3 in this case is CASSYNPPGTSVKLGQEQFF. The nucleotide sequence reads TGTGCCAGCAGCTATAACCCTCCCGGGACTAGTGTTAAGCTCGGCCAGGAGCAGTTCTTC.